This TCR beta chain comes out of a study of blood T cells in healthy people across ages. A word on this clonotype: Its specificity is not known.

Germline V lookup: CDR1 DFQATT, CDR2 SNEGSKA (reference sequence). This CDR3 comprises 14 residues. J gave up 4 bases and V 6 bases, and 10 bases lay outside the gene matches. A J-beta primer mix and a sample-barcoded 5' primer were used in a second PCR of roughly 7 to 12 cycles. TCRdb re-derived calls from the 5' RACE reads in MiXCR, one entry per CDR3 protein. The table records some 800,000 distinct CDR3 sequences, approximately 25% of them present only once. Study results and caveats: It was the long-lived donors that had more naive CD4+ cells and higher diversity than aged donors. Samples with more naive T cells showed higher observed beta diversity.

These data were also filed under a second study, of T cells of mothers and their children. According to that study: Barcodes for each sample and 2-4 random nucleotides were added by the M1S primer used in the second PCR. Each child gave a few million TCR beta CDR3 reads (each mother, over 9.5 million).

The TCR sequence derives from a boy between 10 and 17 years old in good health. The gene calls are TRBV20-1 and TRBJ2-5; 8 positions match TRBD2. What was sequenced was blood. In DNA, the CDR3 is TGCAGTGCCCGGGAGGGTAGCGGGTTAGAGACCCAGTACTTC. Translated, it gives CSAREGSGLETQYF.